This T cell receptor beta chain was profiled in a study of Graves' ophthalmopathy and Graves' hyperthyroidism. Scientists amplified the TCR beta CDR3 regions from RNA transcripts. A first-round RT-PCR used HTBI primers, followed by a second-round multiplex PCR. TCRdb reprocessed the multiplex PCR reads via MiXCR and lists one record per CDR3 protein. The profile shows fewer than 250,000 distinct CDR3 sequences, 29% of them singletons. V was cut by 1 base and J by 0 bases, with 7 bases left in between. The CDR3 runs to 13 residues. CDR1 is DFQATT and CDR2 is SNEGSKA in the germline V gene (reference sequence). This clonotype was detected ten times or more.

This TCR came from a man aged 50-59 years with Graves' ophthalmopathy. V gene TRBV20-1 combines with J gene TRBJ2-7; D is undetermined. Sample: peripheral blood. CDR3 loop: CSARGLYSYEQYF. CDR3 DNA sequence: TGCAGTGCTAGAGGCCTTTACTCCTACGAGCAGTACTTC.